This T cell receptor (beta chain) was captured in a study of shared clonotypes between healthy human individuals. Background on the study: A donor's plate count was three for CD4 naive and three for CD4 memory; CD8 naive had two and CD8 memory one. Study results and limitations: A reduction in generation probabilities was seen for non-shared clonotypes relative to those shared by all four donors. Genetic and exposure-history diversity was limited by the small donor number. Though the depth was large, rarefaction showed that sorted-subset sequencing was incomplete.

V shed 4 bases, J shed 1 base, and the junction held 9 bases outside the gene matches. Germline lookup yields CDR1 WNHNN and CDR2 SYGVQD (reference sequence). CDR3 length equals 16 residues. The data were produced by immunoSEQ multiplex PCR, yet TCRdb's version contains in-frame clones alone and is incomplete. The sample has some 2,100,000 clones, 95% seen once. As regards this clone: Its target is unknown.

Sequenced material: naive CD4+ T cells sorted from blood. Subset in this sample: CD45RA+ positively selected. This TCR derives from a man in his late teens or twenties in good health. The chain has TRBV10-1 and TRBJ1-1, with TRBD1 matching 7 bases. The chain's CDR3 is CASSVEQGSSNTEAFF. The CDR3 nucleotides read TGCGCCAGCAGTGTCGAACAGGGGTCCTCGAACACTGAAGCTTTCTTT.